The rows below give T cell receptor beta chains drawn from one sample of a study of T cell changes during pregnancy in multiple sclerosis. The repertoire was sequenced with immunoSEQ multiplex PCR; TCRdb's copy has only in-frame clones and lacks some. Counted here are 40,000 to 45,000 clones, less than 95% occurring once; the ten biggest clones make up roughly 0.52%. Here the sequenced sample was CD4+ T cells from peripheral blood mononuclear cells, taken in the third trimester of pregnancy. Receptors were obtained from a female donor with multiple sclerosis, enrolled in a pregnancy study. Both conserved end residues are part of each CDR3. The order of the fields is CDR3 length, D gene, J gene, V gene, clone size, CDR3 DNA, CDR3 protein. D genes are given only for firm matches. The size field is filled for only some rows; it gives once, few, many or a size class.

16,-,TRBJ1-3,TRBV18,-,TGTGCCAGCTCACCGTCGGGAGCACCCTCTGGAAACACCATATATTTT,CASSPSGAPSGNTIYF
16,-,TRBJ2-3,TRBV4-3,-,TGCGCCAGCAGCCAAGATGCTCCTACCACTTGGGATACGCAGTATTTT,CASSQDAPTTWDTQYF
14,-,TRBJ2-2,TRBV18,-,TGTGCCAGCTCACGGCAGGGGCCCACCGGGGAGCTGTTTTTT,CASSRQGPTGELFF
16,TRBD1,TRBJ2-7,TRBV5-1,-,TGCGCCAGCAGCCGGCAGACCGGGACAGGGGCCAACGAGCAGTACTTC,CASSRQTGTGANEQYF
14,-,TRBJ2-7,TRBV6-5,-,TGTGCCAGCAGTTACTCACAGGGTCACAACGAGCAGTACTTC,CASSYSQGHNEQYF
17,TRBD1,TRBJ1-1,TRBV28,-,TGTGCCAGCAGCGACCGGCCCCCATCGGACAGGGGCACTGAAGCTTTCTTT,CASSDRPPSDRGTEAFF
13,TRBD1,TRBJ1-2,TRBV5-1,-,TGCGCCAGCAGCTTGGCGGACAGGGGAGGCTACACCTTC,CASSLADRGGYTF
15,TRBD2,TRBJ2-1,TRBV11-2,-,TGTGCCAGCGGGGGACTAGCGGGAACCTACAATGAGCAGTTCTTC,CASGGLAGTYNEQFF
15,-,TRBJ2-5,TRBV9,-,TGTGCCAGCAGCGTAGTTGGGACACCTTCTGGGACCCAGTACTTC,CASSVVGTPSGTQYF
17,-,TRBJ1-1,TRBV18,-,TGTGCCAGCTCACCACCCATGACGGGACACAGCAACACTGAAGCTTTCTTT,CASSPPMTGHSNTEAFF
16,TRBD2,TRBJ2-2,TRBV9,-,TGTGCCAGCAGCGTAGATAGCGGGAGCCTCTCCGGGGAGCTGTTTTTT,CASSVDSGSLSGELFF
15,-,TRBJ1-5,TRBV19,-,TGTGCCAGTAGTATAGTTCCGGGAGGGGATCAGCCCCAGCATTTT,CASSIVPGGDQPQHF
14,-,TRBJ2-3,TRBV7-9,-,TGTGCCAGCAGCCCCGGACAGCCCCCAGATACGCAGTATTTT,CASSPGQPPDTQYF
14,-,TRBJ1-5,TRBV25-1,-,TGTGCCAGCAGTGGGCGCGGAGGCAATCAGCCCCAGCATTTT,CASSGRGGNQPQHF
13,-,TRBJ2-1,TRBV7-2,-,TGTGCCAGCAGCACCCGAGAGTGGAATGAGCAGTTCTTC,CASSTREWNEQFF
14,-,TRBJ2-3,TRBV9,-,TGTGCCAGCACCTTGAGCGGTAGCACAGATACGCAGTATTTT,CASTLSGSTDTQYF
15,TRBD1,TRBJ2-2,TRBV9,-,TGTGCCAGCAGCTCGGGACAGGGGGCGCCCGGGGAGCTGTTTTTT,CASSSGQGAPGELFF
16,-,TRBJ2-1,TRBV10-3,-,TGTGCCATCAGTGAGTCCTTAGGGACATCGGGGAATGAGCAGTTCTTC,CAISESLGTSGNEQFF
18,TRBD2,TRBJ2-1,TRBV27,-,TGTGCCAGCAGTTTTTCTGCTCAGGGACTAGCGGGAGAACCTGAGCAGTTCTTC,CASSFSAQGLAGEPEQFF
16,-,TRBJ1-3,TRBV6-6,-,TGTGCCAGCAGTCCCGGGTCTCCAAGCTCTGGAAACACCATATATTTT,CASSPGSPSSGNTIYF
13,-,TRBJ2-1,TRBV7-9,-,TGTGCCAGCAGCTTAATACAGGGCGATGAGCAGTTCTTC,CASSLIQGDEQFF
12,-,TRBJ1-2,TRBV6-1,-,TGTGCCAGCAGTGAAGCCGACTATGGCTACACCTTC,CASSEADYGYTF
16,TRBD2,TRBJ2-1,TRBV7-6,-,TGTGCCAGCAGCCCAGGACTAGCGGGAGGGTCGGGGGAGCAGTTCTTC,CASSPGLAGGSGEQFF
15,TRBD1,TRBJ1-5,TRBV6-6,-,TGTGCCAGCAGGCCGGACAGGGGGGAGGGACAGCCCCAGCATTTT,CASRPDRGEGQPQHF
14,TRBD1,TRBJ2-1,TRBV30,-,TGTGCCTGCCAAACGGGACAGGGGATGAATGAGCAGTTCTTC,CACQTGQGMNEQFF
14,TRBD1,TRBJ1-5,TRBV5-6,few,TGTGCCAGCAGCCGACAGGGCAGCAATCAGCCCCAGCATTTT,CASSRQGSNQPQHF
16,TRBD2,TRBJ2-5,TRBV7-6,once,TGTGCCAGCAGCCTTAAGGGACTAGAGCTTGGGGAGACCCAGTACTTC,CASSLKGLELGETQYF
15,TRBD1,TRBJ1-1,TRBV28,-,TGTGCCAGCAGTTCCTCCAGGGGGCCGGGGACTGAAGCTTTCTTT,CASSSSRGPGTEAFF
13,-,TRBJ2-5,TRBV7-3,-,TGTGCCAGCAGCTTAAATCGGGGGGAGACCCAGTACTTC,CASSLNRGETQYF
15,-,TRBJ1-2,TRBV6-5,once,TGTGCCAGCAGTTCCTGGGGCCAGGCTAACTATGGCTACACCTTC,CASSSWGQANYGYTF
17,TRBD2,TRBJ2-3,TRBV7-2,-,TGTGCCAGCAGCTTTTCCAGCGGGGGGGGTTCCCTGCGTACGCAGTATTTT,CASSFSSGGGSLRTQYF
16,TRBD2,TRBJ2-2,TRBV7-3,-,TGTGCCAGCAGCTTAAGTAGCGGGAGGGAAGCCGGGGAGCTGTTTTTT,CASSLSSGREAGELFF
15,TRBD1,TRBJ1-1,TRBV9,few,TGTGCCAGCAGCGTAGGGGCAGGGGGTGTTACTGAAGCTTTCTTT,CASSVGAGGVTEAFF
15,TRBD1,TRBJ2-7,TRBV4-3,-,TGCGCCAGCAGCCAAGTGCGGACAGGCTCCTACGAGCAGTACTTC,CASSQVRTGSYEQYF
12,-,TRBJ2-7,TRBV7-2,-,TGTGCCAGCAGCCCCCCTACTTACGAGCAGTACTTC,CASSPPTYEQYF